This T cell receptor (beta chain) stems from a study of T cell repertoires in cytomegalovirus infection. Study overall: Well-studied HLA-B-restricted epitopes and recently identified HLA-C-restricted epitopes of CMV were both used in the study. CMV infection and matching HLA type were both indicated by public TCR beta signatures. Study-wide findings and caveats: Accumulated public TCR beta family frequency recognized individuals carrying CMV together with the relevant HLA. CMV-specific TCR beta clonotypes restricted by HLA-C dominated the ex vivo response.

This clonotype was counted a few times. The antigen is undetermined. CDR1 and CDR2 (germline): SGHVT, SQSDAQ. This CDR3 has 14 residues. V shed 6 bases and J 5 bases; nucleotides not matched to a gene: 9. A single record per CDR3 protein comes from TCRdb applying MiXCR to the reads. This sample has roughly 120,000 distinct CDR3 sequences, with over 30% found just once. The material was CD8+ T cells from cultured PBMCs, obtained from culture after CMV antigen stimulation. The TCR was taken from a human donor in good health (CMV status not recorded). Some clones in this sample may be carry-over from other donors' samples. This rearrangement joins TRBV7-4 to TRBJ1-2; 7 bases match TRBD1. The CDR3 coding sequence is TGTGCCAGCAGTTATGGACAGGCCGCATATGGCTACACCTTC. It codes for CASSYGQAAYGYTF.